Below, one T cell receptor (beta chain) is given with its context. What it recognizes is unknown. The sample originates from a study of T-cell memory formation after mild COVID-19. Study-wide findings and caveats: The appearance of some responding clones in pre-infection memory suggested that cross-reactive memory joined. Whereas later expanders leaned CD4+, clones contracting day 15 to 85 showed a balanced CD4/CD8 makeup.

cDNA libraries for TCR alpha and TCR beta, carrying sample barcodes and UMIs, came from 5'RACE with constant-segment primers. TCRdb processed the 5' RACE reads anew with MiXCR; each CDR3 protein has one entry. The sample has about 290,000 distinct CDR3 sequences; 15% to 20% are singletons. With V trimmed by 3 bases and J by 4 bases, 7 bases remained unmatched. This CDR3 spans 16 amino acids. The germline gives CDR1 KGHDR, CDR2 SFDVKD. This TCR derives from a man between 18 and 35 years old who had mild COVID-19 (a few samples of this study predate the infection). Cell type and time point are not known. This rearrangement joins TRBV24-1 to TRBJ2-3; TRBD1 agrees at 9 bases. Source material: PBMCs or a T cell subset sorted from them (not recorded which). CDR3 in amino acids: CATSDPGTGRADTQYF. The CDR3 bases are TGTGCCACCAGTGATCCCGGGACAGGGCGGGCAGATACGCAGTATTTT.